This TCR beta chain is from a study of vaccination and CD4 T cells after COVID-19. The germline gives CDR1 DFQATT, CDR2 SNEGSKA (reference sequence). The length of the CDR3 is 13 residues. Trimming stripped 5 bases from V and 3 bases from J, with 13 bases between. About this clonotype: Its antigen is unknown.

Noted time point: late sampling 161 to 241 days after vaccination in three convalescent patients. Treatment given: approximately 11-day PBMC culture with coronavirus spike peptide pools or control peptides (ViraFEST assay). With the Oncomine TCR Beta short-read assay, DNA from cultured CD4+ T cells was sequenced. MiXCR, run by TCRdb on the PCR reads, gives a single entry per CDR3 protein. The table records 20,000 to 25,000 distinct CDR3 sequences, about 45% of them present only once. The sequencing here drew on CD4+ T cells from blood, cultured in vitro, taken about 7 months after SARS-CoV-2 vaccination. The receptor was derived from a human donor who had recovered from COVID-19. The V call is TRBV20-1, the J call TRBJ2-5; a possible D gene is TRBD1 (6 bases). CDR3 loop: CSAPQTGEETQYF. CDR3 DNA sequence: TGCAGTGCTCCCCAGACAGGCGAAGAGACCCAGTACTTC.